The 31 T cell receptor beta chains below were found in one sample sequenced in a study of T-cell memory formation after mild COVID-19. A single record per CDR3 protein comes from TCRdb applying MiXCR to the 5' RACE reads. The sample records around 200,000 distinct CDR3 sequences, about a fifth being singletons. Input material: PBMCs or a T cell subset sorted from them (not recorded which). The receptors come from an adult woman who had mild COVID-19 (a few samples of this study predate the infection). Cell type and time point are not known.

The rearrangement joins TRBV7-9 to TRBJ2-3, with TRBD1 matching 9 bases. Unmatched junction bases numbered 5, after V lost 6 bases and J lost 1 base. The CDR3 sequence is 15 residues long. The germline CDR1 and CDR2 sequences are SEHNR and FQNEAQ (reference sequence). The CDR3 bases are TGTGCCAGCAGGCACAGGGGGCTGGGCACAGATACGCAGTATTTT. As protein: CASRHRGLGTDTQYF.

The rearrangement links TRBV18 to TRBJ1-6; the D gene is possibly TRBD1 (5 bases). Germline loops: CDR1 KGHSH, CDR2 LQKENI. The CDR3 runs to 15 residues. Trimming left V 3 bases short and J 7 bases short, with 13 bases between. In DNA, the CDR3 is TGTGCCAGCTCACCTGAGCGGGACGGGAATTCACCCCTCCACTTT. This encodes CASSPERDGNSPLHF.

CDR3 sequence (DNA): TGCGCCAGCAGCCAAGATGTGGGGGACCCCTACGAGCAGTACTTC. Translated, it gives CASSQDVGDPYEQYF. This sequence joins TRBV4-1 and TRBJ2-7, with D tentatively TRBD1 or TRBD2 (5 bases each). This CDR3 comprises 15 residues. Trimming removed 0 bases from V and 2 bases from J, with 11 bases in between. Germline lookup yields CDR1 MGHRA and CDR2 YSYEKL.

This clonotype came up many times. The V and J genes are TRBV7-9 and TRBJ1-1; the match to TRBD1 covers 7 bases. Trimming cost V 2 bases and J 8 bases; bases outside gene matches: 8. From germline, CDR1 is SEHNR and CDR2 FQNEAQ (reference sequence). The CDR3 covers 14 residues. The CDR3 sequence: CASSLSRGRGEAFF. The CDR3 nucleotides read TGTGCCAGCAGCTTATCGAGGGGGCGCGGGGAAGCTTTCTTT. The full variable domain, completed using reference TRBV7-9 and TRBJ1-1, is DTGVSQNPRHKITKRGQNVTFRCDPISEHNRLYWYRQTLGQGPEFLTYFQNEAQLEKSRLLSDRFSAERPKGSFSTLEIQRTEQGDSAMYLCASSLSRGRGEAFFGQGTRLTVV.

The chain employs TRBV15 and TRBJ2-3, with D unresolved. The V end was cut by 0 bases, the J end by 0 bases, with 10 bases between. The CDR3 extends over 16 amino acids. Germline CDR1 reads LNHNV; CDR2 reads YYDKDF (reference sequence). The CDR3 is CATSRESGLSTDTQYF. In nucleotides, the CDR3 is TGTGCCACCAGCAGAGAATCGGGTCTTAGCACAGATACGCAGTATTTT.

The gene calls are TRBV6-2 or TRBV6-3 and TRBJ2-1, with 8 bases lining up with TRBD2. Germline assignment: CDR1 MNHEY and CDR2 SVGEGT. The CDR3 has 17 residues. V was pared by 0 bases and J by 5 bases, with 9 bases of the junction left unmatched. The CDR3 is CASSYSTSGSIHNEQFF. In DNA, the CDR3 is TGTGCCAGCAGTTACTCGACCAGCGGGAGTATCCACAATGAGCAGTTCTTC.

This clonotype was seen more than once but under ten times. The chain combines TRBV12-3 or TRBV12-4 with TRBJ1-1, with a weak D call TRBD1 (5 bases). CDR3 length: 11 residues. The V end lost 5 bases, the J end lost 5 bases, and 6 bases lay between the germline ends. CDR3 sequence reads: CASSEGTEAFF. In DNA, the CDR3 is TGTGCCAGCAGTGAGGGGACTGAAGCTTTCTTT.

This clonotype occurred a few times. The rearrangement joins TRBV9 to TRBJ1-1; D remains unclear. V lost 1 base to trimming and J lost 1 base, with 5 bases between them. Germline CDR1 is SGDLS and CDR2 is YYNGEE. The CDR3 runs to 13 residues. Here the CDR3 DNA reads TGTGCCAGCAGCGTACAGCAGAACACTGAAGCTTTCTTT. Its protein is CASSVQQNTEAFF.

This CDR3 is CASSVQDGYEKLFF. CDR3 DNA sequence: TGTGCCAGCAGCGTACAGGACGGATATGAAAAACTGTTTTTT. The chain joins TRBV9 to TRBJ1-4; no clear D gene. The germline CDR1 and CDR2 sequences are SGDLS and YYNGEE. Deletions cut 1 base from V and 6 bases from J, with 10 bases between. CDR3 length: 14 residues.

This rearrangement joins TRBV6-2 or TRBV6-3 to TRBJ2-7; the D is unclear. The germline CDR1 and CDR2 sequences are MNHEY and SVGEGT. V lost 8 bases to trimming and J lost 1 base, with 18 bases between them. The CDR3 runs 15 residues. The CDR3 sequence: CASWGNPTLSYEQYF. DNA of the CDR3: TGTGCCAGCTGGGGTAACCCGACACTTTCCTACGAGCAGTACTTC.

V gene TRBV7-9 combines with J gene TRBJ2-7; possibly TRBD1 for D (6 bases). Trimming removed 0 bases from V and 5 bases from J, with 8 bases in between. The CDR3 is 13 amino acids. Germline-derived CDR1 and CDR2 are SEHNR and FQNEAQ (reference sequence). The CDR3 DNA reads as TGTGCCAGCAGCTTAGCCGGACAGAACGAGCAGTACTTC. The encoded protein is CASSLAGQNEQYF.

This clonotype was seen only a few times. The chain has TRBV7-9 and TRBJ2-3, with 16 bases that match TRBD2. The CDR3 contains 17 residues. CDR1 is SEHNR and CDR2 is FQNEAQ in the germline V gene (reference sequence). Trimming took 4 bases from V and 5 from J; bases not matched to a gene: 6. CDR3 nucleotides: TGTGCCAGCAGCTGGGGACTAGCGGGGGGGGAGAAAGATACGCAGTATTTT. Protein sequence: CASSWGLAGGEKDTQYF. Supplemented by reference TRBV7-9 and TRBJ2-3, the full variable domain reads DTGVSQNPRHKITKRGQNVTFRCDPISEHNRLYWYRQTLGQGPEFLTYFQNEAQLEKSRLLSDRFSAERPKGSFSTLEIQRTEQGDSAMYLCASSWGLAGGEKDTQYFGPGTRLTVL.

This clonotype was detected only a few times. CDR3 region: CASSQDNSPLHF. DNA of the CDR3: TGTGCCAGCAGCCAAGATAATTCACCCCTCCACTTT. V usage is TRBV3-1 and J usage is TRBJ1-6; no reliable D call. The V end lost 0 bases, the J end lost 6 bases, and 0 bases lay between the germline ends. Germline V gives CDR1 LGHDT, CDR2 YNNKEL (reference sequence). The CDR3 covers 12 residues.

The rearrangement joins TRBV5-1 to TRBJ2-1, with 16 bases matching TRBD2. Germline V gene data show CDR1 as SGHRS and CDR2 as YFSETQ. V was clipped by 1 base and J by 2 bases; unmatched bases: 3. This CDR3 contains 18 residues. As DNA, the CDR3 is TGCGCCAGCAGCTTGACCGGGACTAGCGGGGGGGCCTACAATGAGCAGTTCTTC. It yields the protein CASSLTGTSGGAYNEQFF.

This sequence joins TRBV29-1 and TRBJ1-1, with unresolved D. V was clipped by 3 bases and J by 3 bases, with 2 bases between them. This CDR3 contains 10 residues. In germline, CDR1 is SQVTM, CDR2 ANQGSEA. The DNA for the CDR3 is TGCAGCGTTGAGCACACTGAAGCTTTCTTT. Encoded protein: CSVEHTEAFF.

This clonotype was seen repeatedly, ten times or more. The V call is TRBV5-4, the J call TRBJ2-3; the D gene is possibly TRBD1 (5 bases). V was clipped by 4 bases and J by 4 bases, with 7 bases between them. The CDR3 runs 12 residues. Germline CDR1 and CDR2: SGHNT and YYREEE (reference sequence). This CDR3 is CASSRGADTQYF. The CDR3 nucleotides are TGTGCCAGCAGCAGGGGTGCAGATACGCAGTATTTT.

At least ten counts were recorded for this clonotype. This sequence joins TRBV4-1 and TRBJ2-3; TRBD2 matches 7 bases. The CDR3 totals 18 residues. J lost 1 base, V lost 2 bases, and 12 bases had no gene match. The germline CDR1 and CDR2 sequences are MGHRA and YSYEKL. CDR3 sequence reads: CASSQPPDVAGGTDTQYF. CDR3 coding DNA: TGCGCCAGCAGCCAACCCCCAGACGTTGCGGGGGGCACAGATACGCAGTATTTT.

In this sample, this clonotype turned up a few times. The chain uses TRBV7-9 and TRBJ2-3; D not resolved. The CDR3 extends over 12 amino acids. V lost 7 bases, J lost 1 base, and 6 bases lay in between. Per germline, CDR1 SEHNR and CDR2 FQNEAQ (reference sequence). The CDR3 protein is CASTGRTDTQYF. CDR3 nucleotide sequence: TGTGCCAGCACGGGCCGCACAGATACGCAGTATTTT.

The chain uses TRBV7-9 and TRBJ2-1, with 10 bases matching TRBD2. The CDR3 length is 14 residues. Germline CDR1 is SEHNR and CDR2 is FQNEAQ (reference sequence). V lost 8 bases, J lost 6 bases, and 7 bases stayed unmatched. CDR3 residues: CASPATSGINEQFF. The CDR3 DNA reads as TGTGCCAGCCCCGCCACTAGCGGGATCAATGAGCAGTTCTTC. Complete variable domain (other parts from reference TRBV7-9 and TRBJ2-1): DTGVSQNPRHKITKRGQNVTFRCDPISEHNRLYWYRQTLGQGPEFLTYFQNEAQLEKSRLLSDRFSAERPKGSFSTLEIQRTEQGDSAMYLCASPATSGINEQFFGPGTRLTVL.

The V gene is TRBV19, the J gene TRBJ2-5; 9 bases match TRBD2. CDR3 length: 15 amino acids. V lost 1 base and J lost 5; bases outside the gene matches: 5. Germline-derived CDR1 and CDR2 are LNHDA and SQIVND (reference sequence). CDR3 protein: CASSIAASGVETQYF. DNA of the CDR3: TGTGCCAGTAGTATAGCGGCTAGCGGGGTGGAGACCCAGTACTTC.

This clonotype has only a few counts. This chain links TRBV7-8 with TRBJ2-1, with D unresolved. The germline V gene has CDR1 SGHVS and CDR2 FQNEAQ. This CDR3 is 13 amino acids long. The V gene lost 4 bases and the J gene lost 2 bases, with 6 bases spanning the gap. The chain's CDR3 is CASSWAPYNEQFF. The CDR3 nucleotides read TGTGCCAGCAGCTGGGCCCCCTACAATGAGCAGTTCTTC.

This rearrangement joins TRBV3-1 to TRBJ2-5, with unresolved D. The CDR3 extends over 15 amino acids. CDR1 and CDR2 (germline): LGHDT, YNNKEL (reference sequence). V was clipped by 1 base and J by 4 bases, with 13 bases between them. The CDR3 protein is CASSQVALGGETQYF. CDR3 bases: TGTGCCAGCAGCCAAGTAGCCCTTGGCGGAGAGACCCAGTACTTC.

CDR3 coding DNA: TGCAGTGCTAGAGATTTCGGGGAGGGCGGGGAGCTGTTTTTT. It codes for CSARDFGEGGELFF. The chain recombines TRBV20-1 with TRBJ2-2; 7 bases line up with TRBD2. After removal of 0 bases from V and 7 bases from J, the junction contained 5 bases not matched to a gene. The length of the CDR3 is 14 residues. Per germline, CDR1 DFQATT and CDR2 SNEGSKA (reference sequence).

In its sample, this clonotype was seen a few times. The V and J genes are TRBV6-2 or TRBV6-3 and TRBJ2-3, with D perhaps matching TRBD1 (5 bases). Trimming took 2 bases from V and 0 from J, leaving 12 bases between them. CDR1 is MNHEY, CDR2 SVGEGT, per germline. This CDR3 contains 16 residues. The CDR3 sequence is CASSYPTDISTDTQYF. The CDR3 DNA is TGTGCCAGCAGTTACCCGACAGACATTAGCACAGATACGCAGTATTTT.

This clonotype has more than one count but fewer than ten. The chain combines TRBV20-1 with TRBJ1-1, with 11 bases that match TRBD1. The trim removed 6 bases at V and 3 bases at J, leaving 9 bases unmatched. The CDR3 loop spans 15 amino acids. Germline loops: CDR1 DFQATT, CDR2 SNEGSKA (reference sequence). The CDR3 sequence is CSAPGTGGAYTEAFF. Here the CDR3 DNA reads TGCAGTGCCCCGGGGACAGGGGGAGCTTACACTGAAGCTTTCTTT.

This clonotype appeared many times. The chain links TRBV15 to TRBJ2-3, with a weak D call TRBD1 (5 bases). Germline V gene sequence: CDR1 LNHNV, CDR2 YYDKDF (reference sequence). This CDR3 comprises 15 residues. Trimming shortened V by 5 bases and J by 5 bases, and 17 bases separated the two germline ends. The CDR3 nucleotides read TGTGCCACCAGCCTAGGTAGGGGCCAGGGAGATACGCAGTATTTT. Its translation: CATSLGRGQGDTQYF.

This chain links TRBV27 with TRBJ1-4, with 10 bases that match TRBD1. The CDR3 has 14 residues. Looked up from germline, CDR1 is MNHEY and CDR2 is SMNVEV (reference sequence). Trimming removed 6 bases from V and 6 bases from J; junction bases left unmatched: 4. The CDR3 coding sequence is TGTGCCAGCAGGGACAGGGGGTGGGATGAAAAACTGTTTTTT. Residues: CASRDRGWDEKLFF. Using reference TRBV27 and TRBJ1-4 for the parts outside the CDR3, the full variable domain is EAQVTQNPRYLITVTGKKLTVTCSQNMNHEYMSWYRQDPGLGLRQIYYSMNVEVTDKGDVPEGYKVSRKEKRNFPLILESPSPNQTSLYFCASRDRGWDEKLFFGSGTQLSVL.

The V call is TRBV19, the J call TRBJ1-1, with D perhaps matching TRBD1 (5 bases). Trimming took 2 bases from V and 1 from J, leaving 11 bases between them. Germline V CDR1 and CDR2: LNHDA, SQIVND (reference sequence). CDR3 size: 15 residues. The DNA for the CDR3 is TGTGCCAGTAGTATAATCGGGACGGAGAACACTGAAGCTTTCTTT. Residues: CASSIIGTENTEAFF.

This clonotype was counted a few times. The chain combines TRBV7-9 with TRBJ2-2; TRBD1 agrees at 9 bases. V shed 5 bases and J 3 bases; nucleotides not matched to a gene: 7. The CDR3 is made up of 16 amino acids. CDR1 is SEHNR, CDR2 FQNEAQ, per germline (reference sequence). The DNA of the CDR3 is TGTGCCAGCAGCAGTGGGACAGGGTTACACACCGGGGAGCTGTTTTTT. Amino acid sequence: CASSSGTGLHTGELFF. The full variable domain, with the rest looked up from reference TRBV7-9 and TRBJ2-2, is DTGVSQNPRHKITKRGQNVTFRCDPISEHNRLYWYRQTLGQGPEFLTYFQNEAQLEKSRLLSDRFSAERPKGSFSTLEIQRTEQGDSAMYLCASSSGTGLHTGELFFGEGSRLTVL.

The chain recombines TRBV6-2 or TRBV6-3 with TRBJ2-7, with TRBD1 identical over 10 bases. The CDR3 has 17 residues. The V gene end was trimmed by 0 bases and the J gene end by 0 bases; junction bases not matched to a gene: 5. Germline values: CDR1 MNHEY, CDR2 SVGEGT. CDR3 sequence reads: CASSYSMGQGISYEQYF. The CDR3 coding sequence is TGTGCCAGCAGTTACTCGATGGGACAGGGGATCTCCTACGAGCAGTACTTC.

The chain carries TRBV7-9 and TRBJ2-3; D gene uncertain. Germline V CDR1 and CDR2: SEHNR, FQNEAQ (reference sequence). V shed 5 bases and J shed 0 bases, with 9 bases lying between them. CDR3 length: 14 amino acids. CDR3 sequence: CASSQGYSTDTQYF. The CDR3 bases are TGTGCCAGCAGCCAAGGGTACAGCACAGATACGCAGTATTTT. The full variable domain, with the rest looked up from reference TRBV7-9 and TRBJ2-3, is DTGVSQNPRHKITKRGQNVTFRCDPISEHNRLYWYRQTLGQGPEFLTYFQNEAQLEKSRLLSDRFSAERPKGSFSTLEIQRTEQGDSAMYLCASSQGYSTDTQYFGPGTRLTVL.